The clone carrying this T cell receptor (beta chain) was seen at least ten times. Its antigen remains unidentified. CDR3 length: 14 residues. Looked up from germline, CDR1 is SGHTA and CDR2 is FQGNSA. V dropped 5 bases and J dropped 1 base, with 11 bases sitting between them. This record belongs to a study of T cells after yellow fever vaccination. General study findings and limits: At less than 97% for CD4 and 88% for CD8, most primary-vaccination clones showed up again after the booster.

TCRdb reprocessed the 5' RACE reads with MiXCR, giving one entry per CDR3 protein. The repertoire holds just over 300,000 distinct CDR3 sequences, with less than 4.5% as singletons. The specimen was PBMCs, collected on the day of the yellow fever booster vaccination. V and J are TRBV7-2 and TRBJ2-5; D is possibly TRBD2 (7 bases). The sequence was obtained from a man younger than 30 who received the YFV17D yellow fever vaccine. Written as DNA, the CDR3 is TGTGCCAGCAGCGCCGCGGGGGCCCAAGAGACCCAGTACTTC. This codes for CASSAAGAQETQYF. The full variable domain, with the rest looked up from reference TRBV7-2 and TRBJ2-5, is GAGVSQSPSNKVTEKGKDVELRCDPISGHTALYWYRQSLGQGLEFLIYFQGNSAPDKSGLPSDRFSAERTGGSVSTLTIQRTQQEDSAVYLCASSAAGAQETQYFGPGTRLLVL.